A selection of T cell receptor beta chains follows, all from one sample in a study of CD8 T cells in ankylosing spondylitis. TCRdb reprocessed the 5' RACE reads with MiXCR, giving one entry per CDR3 protein. This repertoire shows around 150,000 distinct CDR3 sequences, around 16% found once; its top ten account for about 8.3%. The specimen sequenced was blood, either unsorted or a sorted T cell fraction (not recorded which). The receptors were gathered from a male donor with ankylosing spondylitis or in good health (not recorded which). The CDR3 runs from the conserved cysteine through the conserved F or W. Rows give clone size only sometimes, using once, few, many, or a class for an expanded clone.

CDR3 | V | size
CASSIRGLQPQHF | TRBV19 | many
CASSLGLAGGPTRNEQFF | TRBV28 | many
CASSRTGAYGYTF | TRBV19 | -
CASSRIGGQEQPQHF | TRBV18 | few
CSVTGPYGANVLTF | TRBV29-1 | -
CASSWGREYSGNTIYF | TRBV5-1 | -
CSVGRAMEQFF | TRBV29-1 | -
CSARAFRDRDYGYTF | TRBV20-1 | many
CASSEESSGKLFF | TRBV2 | many
CSATPPEAFF | TRBV20-1 | few
CASSDQQGGQPQHF | TRBV5-1 | -
CASSITSGSSTDTQYF | TRBV9 | many
CAISESKQGNLGTDTQYF | TRBV10-3 | -
CASSLHWGESNEQFF | TRBV9 | -
CASSLSLAGGSSYEQYF | TRBV5-5 | -
CSAERQGTCTF | TRBV20-1 | -
CASSSRDLPSSYNEQFF | TRBV12-3/TRBV12-4 | many
CASQGAGEAFF | TRBV27 | many
CSGLTSGLHEQYF | TRBV29-1 | few
CAITKDRGTSGRAVYEQYF | TRBV10-3 | few
CASSQERLAKNIQYF | TRBV3-1 | few
CASSSLGMNTEAFF | TRBV5-1 | -
CASREPGTGTEKLFF | TRBV6-1 | few
CASSLGQANTEAFF | TRBV5-1 | many
CASSQEGVADTQYF | TRBV4-1 | -
CAWSLQGRRSPLHF | TRBV30 | few
CASSYQTGTVTYGYTF | TRBV6-5 | many